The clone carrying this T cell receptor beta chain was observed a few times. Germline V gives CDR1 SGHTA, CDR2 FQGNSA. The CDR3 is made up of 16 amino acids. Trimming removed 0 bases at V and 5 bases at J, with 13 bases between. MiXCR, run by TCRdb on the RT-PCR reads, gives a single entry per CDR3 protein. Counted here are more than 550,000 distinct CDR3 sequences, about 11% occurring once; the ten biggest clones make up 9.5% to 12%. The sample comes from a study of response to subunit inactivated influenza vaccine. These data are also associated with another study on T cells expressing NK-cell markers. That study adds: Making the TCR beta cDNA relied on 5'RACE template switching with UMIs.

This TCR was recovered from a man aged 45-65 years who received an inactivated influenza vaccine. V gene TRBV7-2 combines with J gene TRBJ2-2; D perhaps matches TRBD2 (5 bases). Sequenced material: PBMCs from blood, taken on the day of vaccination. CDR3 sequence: CASSLAPAGWTGELFF. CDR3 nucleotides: TGTGCCAGCAGCTTAGCGCCTGCGGGTTGGACCGGGGAGCTGTTTTTT.